The entry below gives a single TCR beta chain sequence along with its context. Its antigen remains unknown. The data were obtained in a study of T cells and Merkel cell carcinoma outcomes. The assay was immunoSEQ multiplex PCR, and TCRdb's table has in-frame clones only and misses some. This repertoire shows 9,500 to 15,000 clones, nearly 97% found once; its top ten account for approximately 1%. Study-wide findings and caveats: Merkel cell carcinoma outcomes were reportedly predicted by repertoire and T-cell density.

The germline V gene has CDR1 SGDLS and CDR2 YYNGEE. The CDR3 loop spans 14 amino acids. V lost 3 bases to trimming and J lost 8 bases, with 14 bases between them. The V and J genes are TRBV9 and TRBJ2-2, with a tentative D call TRBD1 (6 bases). The clonotype comes from a human donor with Merkel cell carcinoma. Material for sequencing was tumor tissue from Merkel cell carcinoma. The CDR3 DNA sequence: TGTGCCAGCAGCGACGGACAGTGGGCGGGGGAGCTGTTTTTT. It encodes CASSDGQWAGELFF. The complete variable domain, with remaining parts taken from reference TRBV9 and TRBJ2-2, reads DSGVTQTPKHLITATGQRVTLRCSPRSGDLSVYWYQQSLDQGLQFLIQYYNGEERAKGNILERFSAQQFPDLHSELNLSSLELGDSALYFCASSDGQWAGELFFGEGSRLTVL.